The TCR beta chain described here comes from a study of Ad26.COV2.S vaccination and SARS-CoV-2 variants. Noted treatment: some 20 received Ad26.COV2.S at low or high dose, single or two shots; about five received placebo; per-sample allocation not given. Sampling took place 63 days after the first vaccine or placebo injection. This CDR3 is built from 15 residues. Between the trimmed V and J ends, which lost 0 bases and 5 bases, there was a span of 16 bases. Per the germline V gene, CDR1 is GTSNPN and CDR2 is SVGIG (reference sequence). TCRdb's copy holds only in-frame clones and misses some; the assay was immunoSEQ multiplex PCR. The sample contains some 290,000 clones, approximately 86% of which appear only once.

Sequencing was performed on peripheral blood, taken in a trial of Ad26.COV2.S vaccine versus placebo. The TCR originated in a person between 18 and 59 years old who received the Ad26.COV2.S COVID-19 vaccine or a placebo. J is TRBJ1-1 and V is TRBV30; D gene ambiguous. CDR3 DNA: TGTGCCTGGAGTGTACTTTACCCGCTGGAGACTGAAGCTTTCTTT. As protein: CAWSVLYPLETEAFF. Drawing the rest from reference TRBV30 and TRBJ1-1, the complete variable domain is SQTIHQWPATLVQPVGSPLSLECTVEGTSNPNLYWYRQAAGRGLQLLFYSVGIGQISSEVPQNLSASRPQDRQFILSSKKLLLSDSGFYLCAWSVLYPLETEAFFGQGTRLTVV.